These 10 T cell receptor beta chains were sequenced from one sample in a study of T cells in Graves' hyperthyroidism and ophthalmopathy. TCR beta CDR3 sequences were amplified from RNA transcripts. The study used the HTBI primer set for a first-round RT-PCR of the TCR CDR3. TCRdb called the multiplex PCR reads again in MiXCR, with one record for every CDR3 protein. The sample has about 180,000 distinct CDR3 sequences, approximately 15% seen once. The source material was blood. These receptors were collected from a woman aged 45-60 years with Graves' hyperthyroidism.

This clonotype was seen ten or more times. V is TRBV11-2 and J is TRBJ2-3; D unresolved. The germline CDR1 and CDR2 sequences are SGHAT and FQNNGV. The CDR3 has 14 amino acids. Trimming took 5 bases from V and 0 from J, leaving 9 bases between them. In DNA, the CDR3 is TGTGCCAGCAGCCCCAGGCTTAGCACAGATACGCAGTATTTT. Amino acids: CASSPRLSTDTQYF.

This clonotype was seen at least ten times. V gene TRBV20-1 combines with J gene TRBJ2-1; 8 bases are shared with TRBD2. Germline-derived CDR1 and CDR2 are DFQATT and SNEGSKA (reference sequence). Losses at the gene ends were 1 base for V and 4 bases for J; bases not matched to a gene: 9. This CDR3 comprises 16 residues. CDR3 protein: CSARVTPQRGYNEQFF. CDR3 DNA sequence: TGCAGTGCTAGAGTTACCCCGCAGCGGGGGTACAATGAGCAGTTCTTC.

V gene TRBV18 combines with J gene TRBJ1-1; D possibly corresponds to TRBD1 (5 bases). The germline CDR1 and CDR2 sequences are KGHSH and LQKENI. With 3 bases removed from V and 3 bases from J, the gap between germline ends came to 8 bases. The CDR3 spans 13 residues. The CDR3 nucleotides read TGTGCCAGCTCACCCAAGGGGTACACTGAAGCTTTCTTT. This encodes CASSPKGYTEAFF. Variable domain in full (rest from reference TRBV18 and TRBJ1-1): NAGVMQNPRHLVRRRGQEARLRCSPMKGHSHVYWYRQLPEEGLKFMVYLQKENIIDESGMPKERFSAEFPKEGPSILRIQQVVRGDSAAYFCASSPKGYTEAFFGQGTRLTVV.

The gene calls are TRBV6-1 and TRBJ2-3, with 8 bases matching TRBD2. Germline CDR1 MNHNS, CDR2 SASEGT. J was trimmed by 3 bases and V by 7 bases; bases with no gene match: 9. The CDR3 has 15 residues. CDR3 amino acids: CASMDGGAGTDTQYF. The CDR3 coding sequence is TGTGCCAGCATGGACGGGGGGGCAGGAACAGATACGCAGTATTTT.

V is TRBV20-1 and J is TRBJ2-7, with 9 bases aligning to TRBD2. Germline assignment: CDR1 DFQATT and CDR2 SNEGSKA (reference sequence). CDR3 length: 14 amino acids. With 7 bases clipped from V and 5 bases from J, the junction kept 12 bases outside the gene matches. The CDR3 DNA reads as TGCAGTGGCAGCGAGGCTAGCGGGACGGACGAGCAGTACTTC. Its protein is CSGSEASGTDEQYF.

This clonotype was observed many times. The chain uses TRBV19 and TRBJ2-3, with a tentative D call TRBD2 (6 bases). The CDR3 is 16 amino acids. CDR1 is LNHDA, CDR2 SQIVND, per germline (reference sequence). V was cut by 7 bases and J by 7 bases, with 24 bases left in between. The CDR3 is CASTGVSRGDMNTQYF. The CDR3 nucleotides read TGTGCCAGTACGGGAGTTAGCCGGGGTGATATGAATACGCAGTATTTT. Filled out from reference TRBV19 and TRBJ2-3, the complete variable domain reads DGGITQSPKYLFRKEGQNVTLSCEQNLNHDAMYWYRQDPGQGLRLIYYSQIVNDFQKGDIAEGYSVSREKKESFPLTVTSAQKNPTAFYLCASTGVSRGDMNTQYFGPGTRLTVL.

This clonotype was detected a few times. This sequence joins TRBV4-1 and TRBJ1-1; D not certain. Trimming left V 0 bases short and J 2 bases short, with 10 bases between. Germline values: CDR1 MGHRA, CDR2 YSYEKL. This CDR3 contains 15 residues. CDR3 sequence reads: CASSQESFGNTEAFF. DNA for the CDR3: TGCGCCAGCAGCCAAGAGTCTTTTGGCAACACTGAAGCTTTCTTT.

This clonotype appeared many times. CDR3 amino acids: CASSVDGGGSTDTQYF. The CDR3 DNA sequence: TGTGCCAGCAGCGTAGATGGAGGGGGGAGCACAGATACGCAGTATTTT. This chain joins TRBV9 and TRBJ2-3, with D possibly called TRBD1 or TRBD2 (6 bases each). The CDR3 covers 16 residues. Germline CDR1 SGDLS, CDR2 YYNGEE. Trimming took 0 bases from V and 0 from J, leaving 11 bases between them. Based on the CDR3 plus reference TRBV9 and TRBJ2-3, the full variable domain is DSGVTQTPKHLITATGQRVTLRCSPRSGDLSVYWYQQSLDQGLQFLIQYYNGEERAKGNILERFSAQQFPDLHSELNLSSLELGDSALYFCASSVDGGGSTDTQYFGPGTRLTVL.

Of note for this clonotype: A read error may be the cause here, since a much bigger clone is one base away. This chain joins TRBV3-2 and TRBJ2-7; the table's TRBD1 call for D was not verified on the DNA. TRBV3-2 is a pseudogene segment. The CDR3 consists of 16 residues. CDR3 coding DNA: TGTGCCAGCATCCAAGAGGGAACAGGGGGCGAGTACGAGCAGTACTTC. This codes for CASIQEGTGGEYEQYF.

In its sample, this clonotype was seen many times. The rearrangement uses TRBV5-5 and TRBJ2-5; TRBD1 aligns across 10 bases. CDR3 length: 15 amino acids. With V trimmed by 3 bases and J by 3 bases, 5 bases remained unmatched. Germline V gene lookup returns CDR1 SGHKS and CDR2 YYEKEE (reference sequence). The CDR3, as DNA: TGTGCCAGCAGCTCCGGGACAGGGGAGGAAGAGACCCAGTACTTC. It codes for CASSSGTGEEETQYF. The full variable domain, its missing parts supplied by reference TRBV5-5 and TRBJ2-5, is DAGVTQSPTHLIKTRGQQVTLRCSPISGHKSVSWYQQVLGQGPQFIFQYYEKEERGRGNFPDRFSARQFPNYSSELNVNALLLGDSALYLCASSSGTGEEETQYFGPGTRLLVL.